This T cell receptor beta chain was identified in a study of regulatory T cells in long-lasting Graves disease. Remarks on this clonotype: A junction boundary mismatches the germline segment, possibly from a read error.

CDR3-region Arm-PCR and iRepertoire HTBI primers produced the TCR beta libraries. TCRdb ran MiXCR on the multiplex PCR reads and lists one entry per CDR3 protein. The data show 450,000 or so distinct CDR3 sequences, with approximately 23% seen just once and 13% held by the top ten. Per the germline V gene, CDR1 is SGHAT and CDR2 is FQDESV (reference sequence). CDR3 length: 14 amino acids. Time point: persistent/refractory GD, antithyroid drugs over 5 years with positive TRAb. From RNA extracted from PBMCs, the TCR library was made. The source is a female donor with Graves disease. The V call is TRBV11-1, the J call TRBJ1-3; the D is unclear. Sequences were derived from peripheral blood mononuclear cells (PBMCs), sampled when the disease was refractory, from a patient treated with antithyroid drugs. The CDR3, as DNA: TGCGCCAGCAGCCCCTCTAGGCCTGGAAACACCATATATTTT. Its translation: CASSPSRPGNTIYF. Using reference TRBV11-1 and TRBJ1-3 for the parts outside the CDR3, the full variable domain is EAEVAQSPRYKITEKSQAVAFWCDPISGHATLYWYRQILGQGPELLVQFQDESVVDDSQLPKDRFSAERLKGVDSTLKIQPAELGDSAMYLCASSPSRPGNTIYFGEGSWLTVV.